This TCR beta chain was recorded in a study of blood T cell repertoires in COVID-19. Overall study: PBMCs, B-cell-depleted T cells, or T cells provided the cDNA or gDNA that made up the material.

Repertoires were generated with immunoSEQ multiplex PCR, while TCRdb's copy carries only in-frame clones and drops some. The sample gives over 130,000 clones, roughly 81% of which show up once; roughly 8.9% is in the top ten. The CDR3 runs to 15 residues. V trimming: 6 bases; J trimming: 7 bases; junction bases outside the gene matches: 9. Germline-derived CDR1 and CDR2 are MNHEY and SVGAGI. The clonotype originates from a woman between 50 and 59 years old with active or convalescent COVID-19. The sequenced sample consisted of peripheral blood. The chain employs TRBV6-5 and TRBJ1-6, with TRBD1 identical over 7 bases. Here the CDR3 reads CASRATGLGNSPLHF. The CDR3, as DNA: TGTGCCAGCAGGGCGACAGGGCTGGGGAATTCACCCCTCCACTTT.